The sequence of this T cell receptor (beta chain) was determined in a study of blood T cell repertoires in COVID-19. Across the study: Samples taken during acute and convalescent COVID-19 were collected in the United States, Italy and Spain.

Germline values: CDR1 SGHTA, CDR2 FQGNSA. The CDR3 runs 19 residues. Deletions cut 3 bases from V and 1 base from J, with 22 bases between. Per the study methods: Reference gene primer amplification yielded estimated nucleated cell counts. The assay was immunoSEQ multiplex PCR, and TCRdb's table has in-frame clones only and misses some. The V and J calls and clone size are taken from that table; D and trimming were inferred from the DNA. The profile shows about 55,000 clones, 70% to 75% of them singletons. V usage is TRBV7-2 and J usage is TRBJ1-5; D perhaps matches TRBD1 (6 bases). The sample comprised peripheral blood. The clonotype was recovered from an older woman with acute or convalescent COVID-19. CDR3 sequence (DNA): TGTGCCAGCAGCTTCCCCCTAAAACAGGGAGTACGAAGCAATCAGCCCCAGCATTTT. It is translated as CASSFPLKQGVRSNQPQHF.